This TCR beta chain was retrieved from a study of T cell responses to AZD1222 COVID-19 vaccine. Whole-study results and caveats: At 160-218 and 743-854, vaccine-associated CD4 TCRs were dominant, and they spanned spike.

The count of this clone is one. The antigen is unknown. This CDR3 comprises 15 residues. V lost 0 bases to trimming and J lost 2 bases, with 14 bases between them. The germline V gene has CDR1 SQVTM and CDR2 ANQGSEA. Some clones are missing from TCRdb's copy, which holds only in-frame ones; the method was immunoSEQ multiplex PCR. Seen here are around 150,000 clones, approximately 90% observed once, and the top ten hold about 1.9%. The chain joins TRBV29-1 to TRBJ2-7; D is possibly TRBD1 (6 bases). Sample: peripheral blood, taken on day 0 of AZD1222 vaccination. The receptor comes from an adult in good health. The CDR3 is CSVEDLQGRAYEQYF. The DNA for the CDR3 is TGCAGCGTTGAAGATCTACAGGGAAGAGCCTACGAGCAGTACTTC.